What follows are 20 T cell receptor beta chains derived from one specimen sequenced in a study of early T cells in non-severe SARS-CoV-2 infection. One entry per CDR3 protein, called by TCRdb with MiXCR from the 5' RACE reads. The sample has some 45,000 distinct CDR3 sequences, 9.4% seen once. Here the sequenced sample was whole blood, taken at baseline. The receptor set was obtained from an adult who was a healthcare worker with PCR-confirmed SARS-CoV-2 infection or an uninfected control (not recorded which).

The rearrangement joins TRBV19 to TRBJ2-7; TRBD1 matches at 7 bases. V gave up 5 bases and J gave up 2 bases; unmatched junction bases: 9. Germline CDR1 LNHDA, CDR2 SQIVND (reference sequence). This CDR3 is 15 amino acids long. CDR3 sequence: CASSPRGGAAYEQYF. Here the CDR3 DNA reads TGTGCCAGTAGTCCCCGAGGGGGCGCCGCCTACGAGCAGTACTTC.

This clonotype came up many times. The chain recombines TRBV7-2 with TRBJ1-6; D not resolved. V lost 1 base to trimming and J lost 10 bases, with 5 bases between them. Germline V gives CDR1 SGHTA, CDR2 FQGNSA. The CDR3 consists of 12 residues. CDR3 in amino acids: CASSLDASPLHF. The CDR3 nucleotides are TGTGCCAGCAGCTTAGACGCCTCACCCCTCCACTTT.

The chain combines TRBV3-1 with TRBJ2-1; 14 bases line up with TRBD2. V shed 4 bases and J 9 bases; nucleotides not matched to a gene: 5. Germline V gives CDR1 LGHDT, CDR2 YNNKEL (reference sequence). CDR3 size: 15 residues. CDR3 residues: CASSPPGLAGAEQFF. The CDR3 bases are TGTGCCAGCAGCCCACCGGGACTAGCGGGGGCTGAGCAGTTCTTC.

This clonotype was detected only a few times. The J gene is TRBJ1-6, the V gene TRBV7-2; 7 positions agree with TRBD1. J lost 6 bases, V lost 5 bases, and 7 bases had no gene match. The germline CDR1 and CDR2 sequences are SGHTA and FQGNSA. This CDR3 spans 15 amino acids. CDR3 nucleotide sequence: TGTGCCAGCAGCCAAAATAGGGACAGTAATTCACCCCTCCACTTT. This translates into CASSQNRDSNSPLHF.

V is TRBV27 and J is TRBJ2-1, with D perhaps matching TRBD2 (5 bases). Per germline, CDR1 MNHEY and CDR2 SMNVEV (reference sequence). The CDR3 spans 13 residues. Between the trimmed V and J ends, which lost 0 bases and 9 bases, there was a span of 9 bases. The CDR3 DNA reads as TGTGCCAGCAGTTTATCGATCCTAGCTGAGCAGTTCTTC. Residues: CASSLSILAEQFF.

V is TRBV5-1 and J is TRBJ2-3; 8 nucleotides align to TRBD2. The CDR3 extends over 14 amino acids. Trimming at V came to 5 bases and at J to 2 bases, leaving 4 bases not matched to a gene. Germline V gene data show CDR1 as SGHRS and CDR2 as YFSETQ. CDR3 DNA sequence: TGCGCCAGCAGGGTTAGCGGGGACACAGATACGCAGTATTTT. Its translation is CASRVSGDTDTQYF. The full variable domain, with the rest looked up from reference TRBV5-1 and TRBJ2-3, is KAGVTQTPRYLIKTRGQQVTLSCSPISGHRSVSWYQQTPGQGLQFLFEYFSETQRNKGNFPGRFSGRQFSNSRSEMNVSTLELGDSALYLCASRVSGDTDTQYFGPGTRLTVL.

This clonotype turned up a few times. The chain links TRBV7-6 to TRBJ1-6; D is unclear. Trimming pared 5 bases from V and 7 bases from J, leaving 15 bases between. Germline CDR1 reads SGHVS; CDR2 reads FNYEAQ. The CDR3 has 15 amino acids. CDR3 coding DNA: TGTGCCAGCAGCCCGACTCCCGGGGAGAATTCACCCCTCCACTTT. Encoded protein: CASSPTPGENSPLHF.

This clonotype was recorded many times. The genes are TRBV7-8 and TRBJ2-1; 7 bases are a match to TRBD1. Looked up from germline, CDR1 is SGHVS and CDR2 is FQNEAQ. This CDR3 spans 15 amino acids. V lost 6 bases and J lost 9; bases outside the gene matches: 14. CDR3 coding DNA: TGTGCCAGCAGAGAGGTAGGGGGCCTCTCTGGTGAGCAGTTCTTC. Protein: CASREVGGLSGEQFF.

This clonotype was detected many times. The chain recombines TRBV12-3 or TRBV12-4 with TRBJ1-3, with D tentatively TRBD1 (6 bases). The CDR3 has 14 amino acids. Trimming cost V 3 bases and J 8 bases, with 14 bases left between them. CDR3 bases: TGTGCCAGCAGTTTGGACAGATCCTCGGACACCATATATTTT. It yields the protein CASSLDRSSDTIYF.

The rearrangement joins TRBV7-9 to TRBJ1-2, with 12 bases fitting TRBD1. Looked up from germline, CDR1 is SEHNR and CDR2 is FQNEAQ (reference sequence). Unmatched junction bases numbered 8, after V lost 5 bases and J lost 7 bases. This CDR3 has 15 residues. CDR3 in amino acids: CASSPGDRGRLGYTF. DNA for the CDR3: TGTGCCAGCAGCCCAGGGGACAGGGGGCGTCTTGGCTACACCTTC.

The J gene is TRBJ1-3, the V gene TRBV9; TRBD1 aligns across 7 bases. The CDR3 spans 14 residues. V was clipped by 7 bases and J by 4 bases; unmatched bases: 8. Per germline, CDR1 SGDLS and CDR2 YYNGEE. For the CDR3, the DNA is TGTGCCAGCGGACAGGCCGCCTCGGGAAACACCATATATTTT. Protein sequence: CASGQAASGNTIYF.

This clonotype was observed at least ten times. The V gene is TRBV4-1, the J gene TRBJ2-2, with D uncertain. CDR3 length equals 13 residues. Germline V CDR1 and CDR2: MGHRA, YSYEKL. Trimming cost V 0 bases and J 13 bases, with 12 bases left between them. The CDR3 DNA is TGCGCCAGCAGCCAAGAATCCGCTTCGGGGCTGTTTTTT. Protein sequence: CASSQESASGLFF.

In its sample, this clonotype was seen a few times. This chain's CDR3 is CASSFPPGQGAGELFF. CDR3 coding DNA: TGTGCCAGCAGTTTCCCCCCGGGACAGGGAGCCGGGGAGCTGTTTTTT. The chain couples TRBV12-3 or TRBV12-4 to TRBJ2-2; 9 bases align to TRBD1. The CDR3 runs 16 residues. V was pared by 3 bases and J by 6 bases, with 8 bases of the junction left unmatched.

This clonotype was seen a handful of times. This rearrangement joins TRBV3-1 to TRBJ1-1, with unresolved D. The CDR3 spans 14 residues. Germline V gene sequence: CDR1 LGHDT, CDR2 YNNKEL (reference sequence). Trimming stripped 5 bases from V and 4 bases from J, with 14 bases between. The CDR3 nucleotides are TGTGCCAGCAGCTACAAGGGAGGGTCCACTGAAGCTTTCTTT. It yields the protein CASSYKGGSTEAFF.

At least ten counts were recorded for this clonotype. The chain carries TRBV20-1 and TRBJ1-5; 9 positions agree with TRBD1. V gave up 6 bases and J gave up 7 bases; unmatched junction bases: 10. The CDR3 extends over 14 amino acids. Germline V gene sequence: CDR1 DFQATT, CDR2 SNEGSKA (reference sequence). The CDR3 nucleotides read TGCAGTGCACGGGGCGGACAGGGGATCCAGCCCCAGCATTTT. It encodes CSARGGQGIQPQHF.

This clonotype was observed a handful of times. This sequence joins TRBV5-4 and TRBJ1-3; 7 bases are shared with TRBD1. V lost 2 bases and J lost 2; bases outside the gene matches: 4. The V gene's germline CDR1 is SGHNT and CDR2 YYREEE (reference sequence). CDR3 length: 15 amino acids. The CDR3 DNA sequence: TGTGCCAGCAGCTTCCTCACAGGGGCTGGAAACACCATATATTTT. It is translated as CASSFLTGAGNTIYF.

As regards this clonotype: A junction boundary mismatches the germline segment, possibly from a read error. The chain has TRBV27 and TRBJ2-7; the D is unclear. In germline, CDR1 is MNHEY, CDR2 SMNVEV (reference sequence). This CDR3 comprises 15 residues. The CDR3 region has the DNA TGTGCCAACAGTTTACCGGGTGCAGGAACCTACGAGCAGTACTTC. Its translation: CANSLPGAGTYEQYF.

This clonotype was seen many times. CDR3 residues: CASSPGLAVTTDTQYF. CDR3 coding DNA: TGTGCCAGCAGCCCTGGACTAGCGGTGACCACAGATACGCAGTATTTT. The genes are TRBV5-8 and TRBJ2-3, with 10 bases fitting TRBD2. The junction had 7 bases not matched to a gene; V was cut back by 4 bases and J by 2 bases. The CDR3 totals 16 residues. The germline V gene encodes CDR1 SGHTS and CDR2 YDEGEE. Together with reference TRBV5-8 and TRBJ2-3, the CDR3 gives the full variable domain: EAGVTQSPTHLIKTRGQQATLRCSPISGHTSVYWYQQALGLGLQFLLWYDEGEERNRGNFPPRFSGRQFPNYSSELNVNALELEDSALYLCASSPGLAVTTDTQYFGPGTRLTVL.

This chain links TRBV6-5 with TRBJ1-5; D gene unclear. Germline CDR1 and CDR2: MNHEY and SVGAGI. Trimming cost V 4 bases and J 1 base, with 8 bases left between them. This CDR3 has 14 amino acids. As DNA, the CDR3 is TGTGCCAGCAGTTCGGCGGTCAGCAATCAGCCCCAGCATTTT. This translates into CASSSAVSNQPQHF.

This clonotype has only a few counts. The CDR3 spells CASSRTGGDYEQYF. CDR3 bases: TGTGCCAGCAGTAGGACAGGGGGCGATTACGAGCAGTACTTC. J is TRBJ2-7 and V is TRBV7-6, with 11 bases lining up with TRBD1. The germline V gene has CDR1 SGHVS and CDR2 FNYEAQ. The CDR3 length is 14 residues. V lost 6 bases and J lost 4; bases outside the gene matches: 5.